A single sample is the source of the 11 T cell receptor beta chains below, sequenced in a study of T cells in Graves' hyperthyroidism and ophthalmopathy. RNA transcripts were the template for amplifying TCR beta CDR3 regions. Primed by the HTBI set, a first-round RT-PCR was run on the TCR CDR3. TCRdb re-analysed the multiplex PCR reads in MiXCR, keeping a single row per CDR3 protein. Here the sample spans hundreds of thousands of distinct CDR3 sequences, 15% to 18% being singletons. Sequenced input: blood. Every receptor here comes from a woman aged 18-35 years with Graves' hyperthyroidism that later progressed to Graves' ophthalmopathy.

Many counts were recorded for this clonotype. This sequence joins TRBV28 and TRBJ2-7, with D perhaps assigned TRBD1 or TRBD2 (6 bases each). This CDR3 has 15 amino acids. V dropped 5 bases and J dropped 6 bases, with 20 bases sitting between them. Germline CDR1 reads MDHEN; CDR2 reads SYDVKM. The CDR3 spells CASSVGGDNGSEQYF. As DNA, the CDR3 is TGTGCCAGCAGTGTGGGCGGGGACAACGGGTCCGAGCAGTACTTC.

A remark on this clonotype: This may stem from a read error, because a much larger clone lies one nucleotide away. The chain combines TRBV5-1 with TRBJ1-3; 9 bases line up with TRBD1. This CDR3 contains 19 residues. CDR1 and CDR2 from the germline V gene are SGHRS and YFSETQ. Here the CDR3 reads CASSLAPRTGAYSGNTICF. In DNA form, the CDR3 reads TGCGCCAGCAGCTTGGCCCCGCGGACAGGGGCCTACTCTGGAAACACCATATGTTTT. Full variable domain (outside the CDR3, taken from reference TRBV5-1 and TRBJ1-3): KAGVTQTPRYLIKTRGQQVTLSCSPISGHRSVSWYQQTPGQGLQFLFEYFSETQRNKGNFPGRFSGRQFSNSRSEMNVSTLELGDSALYLCASSLAPRTGAYSGNTICFGEGSWLTVV.

This clonotype is a singleton in its sample. This may come from a read error, since a much larger clone is one base off. This chain connects TRBV4-3 to TRBJ1-5; D gene ambiguous. The V gene's germline CDR1 is LGHNA and CDR2 YSLEER. Trimming took off 5 bases at V and 1 base at J, with 21 bases between the two ends. The CDR3 runs 18 residues. The CDR3 loop is CASSWMAEGPMSNQPQHF. In DNA form, the CDR3 reads TGCGCCAGCAGCTGGATGGCAGAGGGCCCTATGAGCAATCAGCCCCAGCATTTT.

There are many counts of this clonotype. The chain joins TRBV30 to TRBJ1-1; D unresolved. Looked up from germline, CDR1 is GTSNPN and CDR2 is SVGIG (reference sequence). Trimming removed 0 bases from V and 0 bases from J, with 5 bases in between. The length of the CDR3 is 13 residues. CDR3 region: CAWSVLVNTEAFF. The CDR3 nucleotides are TGTGCCTGGAGTGTACTCGTGAACACTGAAGCTTTCTTT.

In its sample, this clonotype was seen once. The J gene is TRBJ2-3, the V gene TRBV24-1; TRBD1 agrees at 11 bases. Germline V gene data show CDR1 as KGHDR and CDR2 as SFDVKD. With V trimmed by 2 bases and J by 4 bases, 1 base remained unmatched. The CDR3 contains 15 residues. CDR3 DNA sequence: TGTGCCACCAGTGATTGGGGACAGGGGGCAGATACGCAGTATTTT. This gives the protein CATSDWGQGADTQYF.

This clonotype was counted at least ten times. The chain joins TRBV12-3 or TRBV12-4 to TRBJ2-5; TRBD1 agrees at 8 bases. V shed 5 bases and J 12 bases; nucleotides not matched to a gene: 17. The CDR3 spans 15 residues. In DNA, the CDR3 is TGTGCCAGCAGTCCAGGACAGGGAGGCTTAGAAGTTGAGTACTTC. It translates to CASSPGQGGLEVEYF.

The chain recombines TRBV7-8 with TRBJ2-6; no firm D call. The germline V gene encodes CDR1 SGHVS and CDR2 FQNEAQ. The CDR3 has 12 amino acids. Trimming took 11 bases from V and 4 from J, leaving 9 bases between them. CDR3 sequence (DNA): TGTGCCGCCCTGGGGGGGGCCAACGTCCTGACTTTC. Protein product: CAALGGANVLTF.

This clonotype was picked up many times. V usage is TRBV6-1 and J usage is TRBJ1-5; no clear D. V shed 4 bases and J shed 0 bases, with 10 bases lying between them. CDR3 size: 15 residues. Germline CDR1 and CDR2: MNHNS and SASEGT. CDR3 bases: TGTGCCAGCAGTGCCCCCTCGGATAGCAATCAGCCCCAGCATTTT. As protein: CASSAPSDSNQPQHF.

V is TRBV20-1 and J is TRBJ2-2; a weak D match, TRBD2 (6 bases). Deletions cut 2 bases from V and 4 bases from J, with 11 bases between. This CDR3 is 14 amino acids long. CDR1 and CDR2 from the germline V gene are DFQATT and SNEGSKA (reference sequence). CDR3 nucleotides: TGCAGTGCTAGACACGGCGGGACCACCGGGGAGCTGTTTTTT. Translating gives CSARHGGTTGELFF.

This clonotype has a handful of counts. The chain employs TRBV29-1 and TRBJ2-1; 10 bases line up with TRBD2. The ends lost 1 base at V and 6 bases at J; junction bases unmatched: 6. There are 15 residues in the CDR3. Germline CDR1 reads SQVTM; CDR2 reads ANQGSEA. The CDR3 DNA reads TGCAGCGTTGAAGTAAGAGCGGGAGGGGGCAATGAGCAGTTCTTC. It translates to CSVEVRAGGGNEQFF.

The sample holds many counts of this clonotype. The rearrangement uses TRBV5-4 and TRBJ1-1, with TRBD1 as a possible D gene (6 bases). Per germline, CDR1 SGHNT and CDR2 YYREEE (reference sequence). The CDR3 totals 13 residues. V was pared by 5 bases and J by 4 bases, with 12 bases between. The CDR3 DNA reads as TGTGCCAGCAGTTATACAGGGATCACTGAAGCTTTCTTT. Amino acids: CASSYTGITEAFF. The full variable domain, its missing parts supplied by reference TRBV5-4 and TRBJ1-1, is ETGVTQSPTHLIKTRGQQVTLRCSSQSGHNTVSWYQQALGQGPQFIFQYYREEENGRGNFPPRFSGLQFPNYSSELNVNALELDDSALYLCASSYTGITEAFFGQGTRLTVV.